This TCR beta chain was obtained from a study of T-cell memory formation after mild COVID-19. TCRdb recomputed calls from the 5' RACE reads with MiXCR, one row per CDR3 protein. Among 200,000 or so distinct CDR3 sequences listed, more than 8% were seen once. The CDR3 is 18 residues long. Trimming cost V 4 bases and J 0 bases, with 21 bases left between them. Regarding this clonotype: What it recognizes is unknown.

Study-level findings and limits: Some clones that responded were present in memory (sampled pre-infection), which suggests cross-reactive memory joined.

The sample comprised PBMCs or a T cell subset sorted from them (not recorded which). V and J are TRBV12-3 or TRBV12-4 and TRBJ1-1; tentatively, D is TRBD1 (6 bases). The source is a man younger than 30 who had mild COVID-19 (a few samples of this study predate the infection). Cell type and time point are not known. CDR3 nucleotides: TGTGCCAGCAGTTCCCTCAAGACAGGCGGACCCTTGAACACTGAAGCTTTCTTT. This translates into CASSSLKTGGPLNTEAFF.